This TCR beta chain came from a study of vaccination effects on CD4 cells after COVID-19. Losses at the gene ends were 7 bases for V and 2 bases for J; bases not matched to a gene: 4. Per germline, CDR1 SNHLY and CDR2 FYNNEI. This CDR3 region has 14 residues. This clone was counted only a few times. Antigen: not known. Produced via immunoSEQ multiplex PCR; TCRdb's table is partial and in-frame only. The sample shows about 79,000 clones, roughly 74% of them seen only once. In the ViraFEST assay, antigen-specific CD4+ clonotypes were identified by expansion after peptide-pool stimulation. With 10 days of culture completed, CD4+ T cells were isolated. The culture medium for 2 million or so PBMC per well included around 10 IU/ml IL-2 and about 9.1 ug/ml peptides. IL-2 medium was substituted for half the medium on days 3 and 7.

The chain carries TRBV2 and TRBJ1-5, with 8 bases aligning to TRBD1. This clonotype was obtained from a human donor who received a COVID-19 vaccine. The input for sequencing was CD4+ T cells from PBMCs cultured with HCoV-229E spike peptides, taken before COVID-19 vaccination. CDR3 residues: CASNQGQGNQPQHF. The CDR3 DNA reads TGTGCCAGCAACCAGGGACAGGGCAATCAGCCCCAGCATTTT.